This T cell receptor (beta chain) is drawn from a study of vaccination effects on CD4 cells after COVID-19. CD4+ T cells specific for antigen were expanded with viral peptide pools by the ViraFEST assay before sequencing. Isolation of CD4+ T cells took place after 10 days of culture. The CDR3 consists of 14 residues. Germline-derived CDR1 and CDR2 are KGHDR and SFDVKD. V was clipped by 6 bases and J by 0 bases, with 10 bases between them. Points on this clone: What it binds is unknown.

Profiled with immunoSEQ multiplex PCR; TCRdb holds only in-frame clones, not every one. The table shows 50,000 to 75,000 clones, with roughly 81% occurring only once. The chain joins TRBV24-1 to TRBJ1-1; possibly TRBD1 for D (6 bases). The sample was CD4+ T cells from PBMCs cultured with HCoV-229E spike peptides, taken before COVID-19 vaccination. The receptor's source is a human donor who received a COVID-19 vaccine. CDR3 amino acids: CATSKDSLNTEAFF. In DNA, the CDR3 is TGTGCCACCAGTAAGGACAGCCTGAACACTGAAGCTTTCTTT.